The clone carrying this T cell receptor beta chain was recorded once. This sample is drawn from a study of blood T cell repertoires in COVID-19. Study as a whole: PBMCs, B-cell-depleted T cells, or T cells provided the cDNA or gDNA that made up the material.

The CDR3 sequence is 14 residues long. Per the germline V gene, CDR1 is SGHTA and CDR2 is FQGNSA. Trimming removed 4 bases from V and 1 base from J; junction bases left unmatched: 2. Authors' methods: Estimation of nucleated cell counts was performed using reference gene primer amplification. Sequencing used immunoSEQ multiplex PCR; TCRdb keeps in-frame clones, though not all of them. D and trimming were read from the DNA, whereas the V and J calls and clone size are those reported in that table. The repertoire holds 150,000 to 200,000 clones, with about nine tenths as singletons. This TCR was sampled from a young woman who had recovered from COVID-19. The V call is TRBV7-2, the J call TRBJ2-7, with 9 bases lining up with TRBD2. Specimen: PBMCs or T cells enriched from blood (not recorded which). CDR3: CASSYSGRSYEQYF. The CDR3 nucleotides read TGTGCCAGCAGCTATAGCGGGAGATCCTACGAGCAGTACTTC.